This TCR beta chain is from a study of T cells after posttransplantation cyclophosphamide. Cells defined as naive were viable CD3+CD4+ or CD3+CD8+ and CCR7+CD45RA+CD45RO-CD95-CD27+CD28+. The CDR3 is 12 amino acids. Germline CDR1 LNHDA, CDR2 SQIVND (reference sequence). The V gene lost 5 bases and the J gene lost 10 bases, with 9 bases spanning the gap. Here immunoSEQ multiplex PCR was the method, and the copy in TCRdb shows in-frame clones only, minus some. There are about 30,000 clones in the sample; roughly nine tenths occur only once, and 0.1% lies in the top ten. The chain is built from TRBV19 and TRBJ1-6; a possible D gene is TRBD1 (5 bases). The sequence derives from a man in his thirties or forties in good health and a related stem cell transplant donor. The sample taken for sequencing was naive CD4+ T cells sorted from blood. The CDR3 nucleotides are TGTGCCAGTAGTTCGGCAGGGTCACCCCTCCACTTT. This sequence encodes CASSSAGSPLHF. Combining the CDR3 with reference TRBV19 and TRBJ1-6 gives the whole variable domain DGGITQSPKYLFRKEGQNVTLSCEQNLNHDAMYWYRQDPGQGLRLIYYSQIVNDFQKGDIAEGYSVSREKKESFPLTVTSAQKNPTAFYLCASSSAGSPLHFGNGTRLTVT.